This T cell receptor (beta chain) was sequenced during a study of blood T cells in healthy people across ages. Then a second PCR, running roughly 7 to 11 cycles, was carried out with a sample-barcoded 5' primer and a J-beta primer mix. Every cDNA molecule carried a tag from a template-switch adaptor bearing 12 random nucleotides. MiXCR, applied by TCRdb to the 5' RACE reads, yields one record per CDR3 protein. The data hold hundreds of thousands of distinct CDR3 sequences, with approximately 44% observed a single time. Whole-study findings and limits: With donor CMV status unknown, expanded clonotype changes were possibly confounded. Older individuals had lower TCR beta diversity per million T cells (the decline was roughly linear). Estimates of diversity drawn from one million T cells were considered underestimates.

A word on this clonotype: Its antigen is not identified.

This TCR was sampled from a man in his 60s in good health. The sample comprised blood.

CDR3 in DNA: TGCGCCAGCAGCCAAGATGGTGACCCAAACTCCTACGAGCAGTACTTC. It is translated as CASSQDGDPNSYEQYF. The V gene is TRBV4-1, the J gene TRBJ2-7; D is undetermined. Germline CDR1 and CDR2: MGHRA and YSYEKL. There are 16 residues in the CDR3. The V and J ends lost 0 bases and 0 bases respectively, with 12 bases between them.